The 10 T cell receptor beta chains in this list originate from one sample, sequenced in a study of graft-versus-host responses after intestinal transplantation. Here immunoSEQ multiplex PCR was the method, and the copy in TCRdb shows in-frame clones only, minus some. The sample contains several thousand clones, under 35% of which appear only once. Irradiated, violet-dye-labeled stimulator cells, approximately 200,000 in number, were plated with approximately 200,000 CFSE-labeled responder cells. Sequencing used alloreactive CD8+ T cells from a mixed lymphocyte reaction culture, obtained before transplantation. The subset: CFSE-low proliferating T cells sorted from roughly 6-day pre-transplant mixed lymphocyte reaction (GvH or HvG direction). These receptors came from a human patient who was an organ donor for intestinal transplantation.

The chain carries TRBV12-2 and TRBJ2-6; TRBD1 is taken as the D call from the table, unchecked against the DNA. TRBV12-2 has pseudogene status. The CDR3 sequence is 17 residues long. CDR3 nucleotide sequence: TGTGCAAGTCGAAACGGGACACCTGGCTCTGGGGCCAACGTCCTGACTTTC. Amino acids: CASRNGTPGSGANVLTF.

This clone was counted only a few times. This chain links TRBV10-3 with TRBJ1-2; possible D gene TRBD1, 6 bases. CDR3 size: 16 residues. V lost 4 bases and J 4 bases, leaving 19 bases between the germline ends. Germline CDR1 reads ENHRY; CDR2 reads SYGVKD. The CDR3 sequence is CAISAQWGGLFYGYTF. CDR3 coding DNA: TGTGCCATCAGTGCGCAATGGGGGGGCCTGTTCTATGGCTACACCTTC.

This clone was counted ten times or more. An end of the junction does not agree with germline; a read error may underlie this. The same CDR3 can be traced to other DNA sequences in this sample. This chain joins TRBV30 and TRBJ1-2; maybe TRBD1 (6 bases). CDR1 is GTSNPN, CDR2 SVGIG, per germline (reference sequence). The CDR3 is made up of 13 amino acids. CDR3 loop: CAGSVGGARGYTF. In DNA form, the CDR3 reads TGTGCCGGGAGTGTAGGGGGGGCGCGGGGCTACACCTTC.

The sample holds a few counts of this clone. Other DNA sequences of this sample code for an identical CDR3. This sequence joins TRBV10-2 and TRBJ2-7; 8 bases are a match to TRBD2. CDR3 size: 14 residues. V shed 5 bases and J 7 bases; nucleotides not matched to a gene: 10. From germline, CDR1 is WSHSY and CDR2 SAAADI. This CDR3 is CASSPLSGMGEQYF. Here the CDR3 DNA reads TGCGCCAGCAGTCCTCTTAGCGGGATGGGGGAGCAGTACTTC.

This clone is deemed medium-sized. V is TRBV25-1 and J is TRBJ1-2; 10 bases align to TRBD1. This CDR3 has 14 amino acids. The J segment lost 6 bases and the V segment lost 2 bases, leaving 3 bases of the junction unmatched. CDR1 is MGHDK and CDR2 is SYGVNS in the germline V gene. Written as DNA, the CDR3 is TGTGCCAGCAGTGAAGTTGGGACAGGGGATGGCTACACCTTC. It codes for CASSEVGTGDGYTF.

This clone was counted a few times. V usage is TRBV5-7 and J usage is TRBJ1-2, with D hard to call. TRBV5-7 is designated an ORF whose function remains uncertain. V lost 0 bases to trimming and J lost 4 bases, with 13 bases between them. The CDR3 is 15 amino acids. The DNA of the CDR3 is TGTGCCAGCAGCTTGGCCCCCTCATTTGGCTATGGCTACACCTTC. This translates into CASSLAPSFGYGYTF.

This clone was seen a few times. V is TRBV27 and J is TRBJ1-5; D is undetermined. CDR3 length equals 13 residues. Germline assignment: CDR1 MNHEY and CDR2 SMNVEV (reference sequence). The ends were cut back, 8 bases at V and 0 bases at J, with 8 bases in the middle. CDR3 nucleotides: TGTGCCAGCTTTTACAGTAGCAATCAGCCCCAGCATTTT. Protein sequence: CASFYSSNQPQHF.

Note on this clone: A much larger clone lies one base from this, so it may be a read error. The rearrangement links TRBV4-2 to TRBJ2-2; no reliable D call. This CDR3 has 14 residues. V was shortened by 4 bases and J by 5 bases, with 11 bases between the two germline ends. The germline gives CDR1 LGHNA, CDR2 YNFKEQ. The DNA for the CDR3 is TGTGCCAGCAGCCTCGGCCTGGTTACCGGGGAGCTGTTTTTT. Protein product: CASSLGLVTGELFF.

The J gene is TRBJ1-2, the V gene TRBV14; unclear D gene. This CDR3 has 16 residues. The germline V gene has CDR1 SGHDN and CDR2 FVKESK. Between the trimmed V and J ends, which lost 0 bases and 0 bases, there was a span of 11 bases. In DNA form, the CDR3 reads TGTGCCAGCAGCCAAGACTTGGTGGTGGCTAACTATGGCTACACCTTC. Residues: CASSQDLVVANYGYTF. Combining the CDR3 with reference TRBV14 and TRBJ1-2 gives the whole variable domain EAGVTQFPSHSVIEKGQTVTLRCDPISGHDNLYWYRRVMGKEIKFLLHFVKESKQDESGMPNNRFLAERTGGTYSTLKVQPAELEDSGVYFCASSQDLVVANYGYTFGSGTRLTVV.

This clone was observed a few times. It differs at one base from a far larger clone, so likely a read error. The V gene is TRBV10-3, the J gene TRBJ2-7, with 8 bases that match TRBD1. CDR1 and CDR2 from the germline V gene are ENHRY and SYGVKD. After removal of 6 bases from V and 5 bases from J, the junction contained 15 bases not matched to a gene. This CDR3 has 16 amino acids. The CDR3 DNA sequence: TGTGCCATCAGCACACCCGGACAGGGAAAGGGCCACGAGCAGTACTTC. This codes for CAISTPGQGKGHEQYF.